Following are 25 T cell receptor beta chains from one sample sequenced in a study of regulatory T cells in long-lasting Graves disease. Arm-PCR with iRepertoire HTBI primers amplified the CDR3 regions for these TCR beta libraries. TCRdb re-derived calls from the multiplex PCR reads in MiXCR, one entry per CDR3 protein. The table lists 400,000 to 500,000 distinct CDR3 sequences, 16% of them singletons. As for time point: newly diagnosed GD, antithyroid drugs for less than 3 months. PBMC RNA was the source of the TCR library. This same sample was also taken into another study, of T cells in Graves' hyperthyroidism and ophthalmopathy.

Sequenced here: peripheral blood mononuclear cells (PBMCs), sampled at new diagnosis, from a patient treated with antithyroid drugs. The origin of the receptors is a woman aged 18-29 years with Graves disease.

This clonotype was found a few times. It differs at one base from a far larger clone, so likely a read error. The chain recombines TRBV7-3 with TRBJ2-1; a possible D gene is TRBD1 (5 bases). The CDR3 spans 15 residues. The germline gives CDR1 SGHTA, CDR2 FQGTGA. Trimming removed 5 bases from V and 10 bases from J, with 21 bases in between. CDR3 sequence: CASSPTPTASYEQFF. CDR3 sequence (DNA): TGTGCCAGCAGCCCCACCCCGACAGCGAGCTACGAGCAGTTCTTC.

The chain joins TRBV7-2 to TRBJ2-1; tentative D call: TRBD2 (6 bases). V shed 2 bases and J shed 1 base, with 15 bases lying between them. The CDR3 runs to 17 residues. Germline values: CDR1 SGHTA, CDR2 FQGNSA. The chain's CDR3 is CASSLRPGGKSYNEQFF. Written as DNA, the CDR3 is TGTGCCAGCAGCTTAAGGCCTGGCGGGAAGTCCTACAATGAGCAGTTCTTC. The full variable domain, rest sourced from reference TRBV7-2 and TRBJ2-1, is GAGVSQSPSNKVTEKGKDVELRCDPISGHTALYWYRQSLGQGLEFLIYFQGNSAPDKSGLPSDRFSAERTGGSVSTLTIQRTQQEDSAVYLCASSLRPGGKSYNEQFFGPGTRLTVL.

This chain links TRBV14 with TRBJ1-4, with D unclear. Germline V CDR1 and CDR2: SGHDN, FVKESK. Trimming removed 4 bases at V and 5 bases at J, with 14 bases between. The CDR3 runs to 15 residues. CDR3 sequence reads: CASSRRRSYNEKLFF. In nucleotides, the CDR3 is TGTGCCAGCAGCCGAAGAAGATCGTACAATGAAAAACTGTTTTTT.

This clonotype has a count of ten or more. V gene TRBV5-6 combines with J gene TRBJ2-7, with TRBD1 identical over 9 bases. The CDR3 runs 14 residues. Unmatched junction bases numbered 7, after V lost 5 bases and J lost 4 bases. CDR1 and CDR2 (germline): SGHDT, YYEEEE. The CDR3 here is CASSTGTGIYEQYF. Written as DNA, the CDR3 is TGTGCCAGCAGTACCGGGACAGGGATTTACGAGCAGTACTTC.

The sample holds many counts of this clonotype. The gene calls are TRBV24-1 and TRBJ2-2; the D gene is possibly TRBD2 (6 bases). Trimming cost V 4 bases and J 0 bases, with 11 bases left between them. The CDR3 runs to 16 residues. Germline V CDR1 and CDR2: KGHDR, SFDVKD. The CDR3 loop is CATSDPGLSNTGELFF. The CDR3 DNA sequence: TGTGCCACCAGTGACCCGGGACTGTCGAACACCGGGGAGCTGTTTTTT.

The sample holds many counts of this clonotype. The chain couples TRBV6-1 to TRBJ2-5; no reliable D call. The germline gives CDR1 MNHNS, CDR2 SASEGT. V was pared by 4 bases and J by 1 base, with 7 bases between. CDR3 length: 13 residues. DNA for the CDR3: TGTGCCAGCAGTGCATTACCCCAAGAGACCCAGTACTTC. Encoded protein: CASSALPQETQYF.

On this clonotype: Its ends do not fully match the called genes, so a read error is possible. The J gene is TRBJ2-6, the V gene TRBV5-1; D is possibly TRBD1 (5 bases). The CDR3 length is 14 residues. The V gene's germline CDR1 is SGHRS and CDR2 YFSETQ. The CDR3 protein is CASSLTAGASVLTF. CDR3 bases: TGCGCCAGCAGCTTGACAGCTGGGGCCAGCGTCCTGACTTTC.

This clonotype was observed at least ten times. The chain uses TRBV9 and TRBJ2-1, with 13 nucleotides matching TRBD2. The CDR3 spans 20 residues. Germline assignment: CDR1 SGDLS and CDR2 YYNGEE. After removal of 3 bases from V and 0 bases from J, the junction contained 12 bases not matched to a gene. The CDR3 nucleotides are TGTGCCAGCAGCGGGTCCGGGACTAGCGGGATTGCAAGCTCCTACAATGAGCAGTTCTTC. The encoded protein is CASSGSGTSGIASSYNEQFF.

This clonotype showed up many times. The rearrangement links TRBV9 to TRBJ2-1, with D unclear. Germline loops: CDR1 SGDLS, CDR2 YYNGEE. The V end lost 0 bases, the J end lost 9 bases, and 10 bases lay between the germline ends. The CDR3 consists of 13 residues. DNA of the CDR3: TGTGCCAGCAGCGTAGATGGGGTTGGTGAGCAGTTCTTC. Residues: CASSVDGVGEQFF.

The genes are TRBV12-3 or TRBV12-4 and TRBJ2-1, with D possibly being TRBD1 (6 bases). Trimming took off 3 bases at V and 6 bases at J, with 15 bases between the two ends. This CDR3 is built from 15 residues. The CDR3, as DNA: TGTGCCAGCAGTTTTTTGACAGGACCTAGCAATGAGCAGTTCTTC. This translates into CASSFLTGPSNEQFF.

Concerning this clonotype itself: A read error may be the cause here, since a much bigger clone is one base away. This chain links TRBV30 with TRBJ2-2, with D hard to call. V was trimmed by 2 bases and J by 6 bases, leaving 7 bases between them. CDR3 size: 12 residues. In germline, CDR1 is GTSNPN, CDR2 SVGIG (reference sequence). The CDR3 nucleotides read TGTGCCTGGAGTTTCCGTGCCGGGGAGCTGTTTTTT. It is translated as CAWSFRAGELFF.

Details on this clonotype: A much larger clonotype is one base distant, so this may be a read error. This chain joins TRBV6-1 and TRBJ2-1; TRBD2 matches at 7 bases. From germline, CDR1 is MNHNS and CDR2 SASEGT. Trimming removed 8 bases from V and 2 bases from J; junction bases left unmatched: 18. The CDR3 length is 18 residues. CDR3 loop: CASRGEGVGGRAYNEQFF. CDR3 in DNA: TGTGCCAGCCGGGGGGAAGGGGTCGGTGGGAGGGCCTACAATGAGCAGTTCTTC.

J is TRBJ1-6 and V is TRBV30; D unresolved. The CDR3 spans 13 residues. Trimming shortened V by 5 bases and J by 7 bases, and 12 bases separated the two germline ends. Germline V gene lookup returns CDR1 GTSNPN and CDR2 SVGIG (reference sequence). This CDR3 reads CAWAKTQNSPLHF. Written as DNA, the CDR3 is TGTGCCTGGGCAAAGACCCAAAATTCACCCCTCCACTTT.

In this sample, this clonotype turned up many times. The chain uses TRBV12-3 or TRBV12-4 and TRBJ2-3, with D perhaps matching TRBD2 (5 bases). The CDR3 extends over 16 amino acids. V gave up 6 bases and J gave up 0 bases, with 16 bases separating them. CDR3: CASRIRGGTSTDTQYF. CDR3 DNA sequence: TGTGCCAGCAGAATCCGAGGAGGTACCAGCACAGATACGCAGTATTTT.

The gene calls are TRBV27 and TRBJ1-1; possible D gene TRBD1, 6 bases. This CDR3 contains 17 residues. V lost 1 base and J 1 base, leaving 16 bases between the germline ends. The germline V gene has CDR1 MNHEY and CDR2 SMNVEV (reference sequence). The CDR3 DNA reads TGTGCCAGCAGTTTATTAAGGACGGGGGCGCGGAACACTGAAGCTTTCTTT. Its protein is CASSLLRTGARNTEAFF.

J is TRBJ1-2 and V is TRBV30; D unclear. In germline, CDR1 is GTSNPN, CDR2 SVGIG (reference sequence). CDR3 length equals 12 residues. The V end lost 1 base, the J end lost 4 bases, and 7 bases lay between the germline ends. The CDR3 DNA reads as TGTGCCTGGAGTGGTTTGGGCTATGGCTACACCTTC. Translated: CAWSGLGYGYTF.

The chain recombines TRBV28 with TRBJ2-7, with TRBD2 identical over 14 bases. The CDR3 is made up of 14 amino acids. The germline V gene encodes CDR1 MDHEN and CDR2 SYDVKM. V shed 8 bases and J 5 bases; nucleotides not matched to a gene: 5. The CDR3 reads CASEGTSGSDEQYF. The CDR3 nucleotides read TGTGCCAGCGAAGGGACTAGCGGGAGCGACGAGCAGTACTTC. Supplemented by reference TRBV28 and TRBJ2-7, the full variable domain reads DVKVTQSSRYLVKRTGEKVFLECVQDMDHENMFWYRQDPGLGLRLIYFSYDVKMKEKGDIPEGYSVSREKKERFSLILESASTNQTSMYLCASEGTSGSDEQYFGPGTRLTVT.

The genes are TRBV20-1 and TRBJ1-2; D uncertain. This CDR3 is built from 15 residues. CDR1 and CDR2 (germline): DFQATT, SNEGSKA (reference sequence). V lost 5 bases and J lost 4, with 20 bases in between. The CDR3 bases are TGCAGTGCTTTACTACAGTTTTCCCCCGCCTATGGCTACACCTTC. Translated: CSALLQFSPAYGYTF.

This clonotype appeared many times. This chain connects TRBV4-3 to TRBJ2-5, with TRBD1 as a possible D gene (5 bases). The CDR3 loop spans 14 amino acids. Trimming stripped 1 base from V and 5 bases from J, with 11 bases between. CDR1 is LGHNA, CDR2 YSLEER, per germline. The CDR3 DNA reads as TGCGCCAGCAGCCAAGTCCAGGGTGTGGAGACCCAGTACTTC. Residues: CASSQVQGVETQYF.

This clonotype appeared a few times. The CDR3 reads CASSWGTGEHSNQPQHF. DNA of the CDR3: TGTGCCAGTAGTTGGGGAACAGGGGAACATAGCAATCAGCCCCAGCATTTT. The rearrangement links TRBV19 to TRBJ1-5; TRBD1 matches at 7 bases. Germline loops: CDR1 LNHDA, CDR2 SQIVND (reference sequence). With 5 bases clipped from V and 0 bases from J, the junction kept 10 bases outside the gene matches. The CDR3 has 17 residues.

The chain has TRBV18 and TRBJ1-4; perhaps TRBD1 as D (5 bases). Trimming removed 0 bases at V and 7 bases at J, with 12 bases between. Germline loops: CDR1 KGHSH, CDR2 LQKENI. The CDR3 is made up of 15 amino acids. CDR3 residues: CASSPPSGLGEKLFF. DNA for the CDR3: TGTGCCAGCTCACCACCATCAGGGTTGGGTGAAAAACTGTTTTTT.

The chain recombines TRBV29-1 with TRBJ2-4; 9 bases line up with TRBD1. Germline V CDR1 and CDR2: SQVTM, ANQGSEA. V gave up 7 bases and J gave up 6 bases; unmatched junction bases: 16. CDR3 length: 16 residues. The DNA of the CDR3 is TGCAGCGCCGCCCCACACAGGGGGCTCGCAGGAAACATTCAGTACTTC. Translating it yields CSAAPHRGLAGNIQYF.

The chain uses TRBV20-1 and TRBJ1-1, with TRBD1 matching 10 bases. CDR3 length: 15 residues. Germline trimming cut 3 bases from V and 8 bases from J; bases unmatched to any gene: 12. Germline V gives CDR1 DFQATT, CDR2 SNEGSKA (reference sequence). As DNA, the CDR3 is TGCAGTGCTAGTAACGGACAGGGGGTTATGGCCGAAGCTTTCTTT. Its translation: CSASNGQGVMAEAFF.

This clonotype occurred many times. The chain carries TRBV20-1 and TRBJ2-5, with D unclear. The germline V gene encodes CDR1 DFQATT and CDR2 SNEGSKA (reference sequence). The CDR3 sequence is 12 residues long. Trimming pared 5 bases from V and 7 bases from J, leaving 14 bases between. The CDR3 loop reads CSAPKLYVTQYF. CDR3 DNA: TGCAGTGCTCCGAAACTCTATGTGACCCAGTACTTC.

This clonotype was detected a few times. V is TRBV5-4 and J is TRBJ1-1; D is unresolved. This CDR3 is 13 amino acids long. Germline V gives CDR1 SGHNT, CDR2 YYREEE (reference sequence). V shed 5 bases and J shed 2 bases, with 10 bases lying between them. The CDR3 DNA reads as TGTGCCAGCAGTATACTAGAAAACACTGAAGCTTTCTTT. Amino acid sequence: CASSILENTEAFF. The entire variable domain, with the rest obtained from reference TRBV5-4 and TRBJ1-1, is as follows: ETGVTQSPTHLIKTRGQQVTLRCSSQSGHNTVSWYQQALGQGPQFIFQYYREEENGRGNFPPRFSGLQFPNYSSELNVNALELDDSALYLCASSILENTEAFFGQGTRLTVV.